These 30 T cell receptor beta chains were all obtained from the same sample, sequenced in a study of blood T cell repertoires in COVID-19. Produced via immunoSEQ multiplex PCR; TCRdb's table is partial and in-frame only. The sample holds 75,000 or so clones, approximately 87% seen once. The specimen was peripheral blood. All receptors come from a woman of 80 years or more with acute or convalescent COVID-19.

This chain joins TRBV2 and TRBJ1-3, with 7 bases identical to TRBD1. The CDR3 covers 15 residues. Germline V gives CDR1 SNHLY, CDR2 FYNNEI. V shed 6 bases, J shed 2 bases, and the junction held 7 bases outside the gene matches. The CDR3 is CASRTGPVPGNTIYF. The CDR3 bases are TGTGCCAGCAGGACAGGGCCTGTACCTGGAAACACCATATATTTT.

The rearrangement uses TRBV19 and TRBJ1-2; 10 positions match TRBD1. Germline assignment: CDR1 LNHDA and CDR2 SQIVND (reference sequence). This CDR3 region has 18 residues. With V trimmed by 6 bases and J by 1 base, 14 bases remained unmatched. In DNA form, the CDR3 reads TGTGCCAGTAGCAGCCTTATAGGACAGGGGGGGGTTAACTATGGCTACACCTTC. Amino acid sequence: CASSSLIGQGGVNYGYTF.

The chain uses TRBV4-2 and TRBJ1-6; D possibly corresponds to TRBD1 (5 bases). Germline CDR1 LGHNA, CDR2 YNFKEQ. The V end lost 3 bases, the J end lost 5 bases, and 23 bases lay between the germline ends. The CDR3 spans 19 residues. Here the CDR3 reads CASSQFTGGGNRNNSPLHF. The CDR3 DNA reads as TGTGCCAGCAGCCAGTTTACCGGGGGGGGAAACCGAAATAATTCACCCCTCCACTTT.

CDR3 coding DNA: TGCGCCAGCAGCGAGACAGGGGCTAACTACGAGCAGTACTTC. Amino acid sequence: CASSETGANYEQYF. This sequence joins TRBV10-1 and TRBJ2-7; 8 nucleotides match TRBD1. The germline CDR1 and CDR2 sequences are WNHNN and SYGVQD (reference sequence). The J segment lost 3 bases and the V segment lost 6 bases, leaving 7 bases of the junction unmatched. There are 14 residues in the CDR3.

CDR3 amino acids: CASTLSGNTIYF. CDR3 nucleotide sequence: TGTGCCAGCACCTTGTCCGGAAACACCATATATTTT. The chain employs TRBV2 and TRBJ1-3; D remains ambiguous. CDR3 length: 12 amino acids. The V end lost 7 bases, the J end lost 4 bases, and 8 bases lay between the germline ends. The germline gives CDR1 SNHLY, CDR2 FYNNEI.

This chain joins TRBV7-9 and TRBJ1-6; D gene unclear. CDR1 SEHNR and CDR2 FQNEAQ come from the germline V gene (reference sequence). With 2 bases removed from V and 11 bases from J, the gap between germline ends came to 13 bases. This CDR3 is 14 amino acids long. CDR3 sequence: CASSLLVALTPLHF. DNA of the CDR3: TGTGCCAGCAGCTTACTCGTGGCCCTTACACCCCTCCACTTT.

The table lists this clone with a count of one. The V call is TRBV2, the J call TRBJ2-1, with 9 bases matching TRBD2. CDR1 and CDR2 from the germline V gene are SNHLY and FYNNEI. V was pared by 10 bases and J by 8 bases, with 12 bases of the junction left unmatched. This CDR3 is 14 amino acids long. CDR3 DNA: TGTGCCACCCAGAAGGCCCTAGCGGGGCATGAGCAGTTCTTC. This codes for CATQKALAGHEQFF.

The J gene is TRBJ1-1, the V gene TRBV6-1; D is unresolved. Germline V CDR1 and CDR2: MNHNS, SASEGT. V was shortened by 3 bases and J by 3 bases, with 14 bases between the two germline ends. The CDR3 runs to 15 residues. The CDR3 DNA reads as TGTGCCAGCAGTGACCCGCATGGGCCCTACACTGAAGCTTTCTTT. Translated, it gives CASSDPHGPYTEAFF.

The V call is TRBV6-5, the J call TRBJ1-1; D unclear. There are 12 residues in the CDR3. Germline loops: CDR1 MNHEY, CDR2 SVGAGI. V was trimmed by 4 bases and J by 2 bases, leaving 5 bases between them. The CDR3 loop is CASSSPNTEAFF. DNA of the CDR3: TGTGCCAGCAGTTCTCCTAACACTGAAGCTTTCTTT.

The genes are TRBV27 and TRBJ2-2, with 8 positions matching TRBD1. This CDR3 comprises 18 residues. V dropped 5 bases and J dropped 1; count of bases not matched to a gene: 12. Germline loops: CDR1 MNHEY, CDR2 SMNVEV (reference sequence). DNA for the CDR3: TGTGCCAGCAGTCAGGACAGGGTTGGAGACCTGAACACCGGGGAGCTGTTTTTT. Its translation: CASSQDRVGDLNTGELFF.

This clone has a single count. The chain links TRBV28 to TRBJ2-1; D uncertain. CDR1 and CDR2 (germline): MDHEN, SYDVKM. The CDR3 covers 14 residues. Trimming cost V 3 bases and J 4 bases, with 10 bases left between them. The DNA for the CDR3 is TGTGCCAGCAGTTTTGGTCAGATTTACAATGAGCAGTTCTTC. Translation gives CASSFGQIYNEQFF.

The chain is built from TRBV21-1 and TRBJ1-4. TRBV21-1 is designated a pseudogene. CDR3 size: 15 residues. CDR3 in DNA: TGTGCCAGCAGCAAAGCTTGGGACTCGGGTGAAAAACTGTTTTTT. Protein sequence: CASSKAWDSGEKLFF.

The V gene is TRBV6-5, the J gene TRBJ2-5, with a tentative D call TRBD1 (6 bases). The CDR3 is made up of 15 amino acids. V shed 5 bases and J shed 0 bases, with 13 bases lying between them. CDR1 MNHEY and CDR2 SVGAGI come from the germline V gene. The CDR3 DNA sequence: TGTGCCAGCAGTCACAGGGACCTGTACCAAGAGACCCAGTACTTC. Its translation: CASSHRDLYQETQYF.

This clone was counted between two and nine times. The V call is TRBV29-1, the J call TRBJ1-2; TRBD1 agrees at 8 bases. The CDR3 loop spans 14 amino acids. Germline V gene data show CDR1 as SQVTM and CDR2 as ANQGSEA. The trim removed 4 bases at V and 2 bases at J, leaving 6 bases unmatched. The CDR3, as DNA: TGCAGCGTTGGGAAGACAGGGGAGAACTATGGCTACACCTTC. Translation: CSVGKTGENYGYTF.

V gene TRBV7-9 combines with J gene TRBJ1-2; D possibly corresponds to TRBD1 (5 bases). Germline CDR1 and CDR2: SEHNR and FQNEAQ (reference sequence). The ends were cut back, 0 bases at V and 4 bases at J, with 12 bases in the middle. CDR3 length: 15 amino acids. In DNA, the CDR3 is TGTGCCAGCAGCTTAGCGCGGGGCGTCGGCTATGGCTACACCTTC. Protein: CASSLARGVGYGYTF.

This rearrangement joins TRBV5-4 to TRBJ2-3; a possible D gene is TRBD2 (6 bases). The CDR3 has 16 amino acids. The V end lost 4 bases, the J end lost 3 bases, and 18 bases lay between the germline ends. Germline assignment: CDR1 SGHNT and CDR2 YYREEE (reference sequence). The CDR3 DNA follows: TGTGCCAGCAGCGCACCGGGACTCCATTTAACAGATACGCAGTATTTT. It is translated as CASSAPGLHLTDTQYF. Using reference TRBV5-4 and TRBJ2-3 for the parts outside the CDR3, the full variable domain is ETGVTQSPTHLIKTRGQQVTLRCSSQSGHNTVSWYQQALGQGPQFIFQYYREEENGRGNFPPRFSGLQFPNYSSELNVNALELDDSALYLCASSAPGLHLTDTQYFGPGTRLTVL.

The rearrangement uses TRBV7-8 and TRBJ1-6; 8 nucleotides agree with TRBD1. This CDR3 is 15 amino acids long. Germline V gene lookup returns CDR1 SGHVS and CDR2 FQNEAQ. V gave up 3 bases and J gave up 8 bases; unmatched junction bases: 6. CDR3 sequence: CASSLSGQEDSPLHF. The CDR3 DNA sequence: TGTGCCAGCAGCTTGTCGGGACAGGAAGATTCACCCCTCCACTTT.

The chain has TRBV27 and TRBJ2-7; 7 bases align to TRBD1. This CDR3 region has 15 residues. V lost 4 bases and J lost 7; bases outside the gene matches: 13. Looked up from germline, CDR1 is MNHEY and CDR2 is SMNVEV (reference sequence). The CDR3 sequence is CASSSRTGVVGEQYF. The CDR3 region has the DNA TGTGCCAGCAGTTCCCGGACAGGCGTCGTTGGGGAGCAGTACTTC.

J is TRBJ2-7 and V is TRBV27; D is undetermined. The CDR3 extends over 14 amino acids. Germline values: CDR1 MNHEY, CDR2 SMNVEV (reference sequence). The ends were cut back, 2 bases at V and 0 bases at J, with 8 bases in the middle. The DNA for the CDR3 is TGTGCCAGCAGTTTAAAACAGAGCTCCTACGAGCAGTACTTC. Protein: CASSLKQSSYEQYF.

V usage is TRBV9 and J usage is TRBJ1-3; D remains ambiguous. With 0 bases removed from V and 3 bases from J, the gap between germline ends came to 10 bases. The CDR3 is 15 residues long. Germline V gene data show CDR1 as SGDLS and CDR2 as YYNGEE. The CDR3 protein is CASSVEDFGGNTIYF. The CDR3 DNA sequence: TGTGCCAGCAGCGTAGAGGACTTCGGTGGAAACACCATATATTTT.

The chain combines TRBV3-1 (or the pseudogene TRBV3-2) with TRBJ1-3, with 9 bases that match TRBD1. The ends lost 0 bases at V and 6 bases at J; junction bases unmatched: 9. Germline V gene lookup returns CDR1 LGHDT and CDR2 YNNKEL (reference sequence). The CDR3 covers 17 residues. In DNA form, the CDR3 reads TGTGCCAGCAGCCAAGATTTTCCGGGACAGGGCTTAAACACCATATATTTT. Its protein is CASSQDFPGQGLNTIYF.

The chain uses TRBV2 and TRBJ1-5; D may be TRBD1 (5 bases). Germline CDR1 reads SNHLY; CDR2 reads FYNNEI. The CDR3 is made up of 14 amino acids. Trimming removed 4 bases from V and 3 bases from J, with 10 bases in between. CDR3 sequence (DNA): TGTGCCAGCAGTGGCGGGGCCTTCAATCAGCCCCAGCATTTT. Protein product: CASSGGAFNQPQHF. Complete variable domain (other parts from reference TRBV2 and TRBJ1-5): EPEVTQTPSHQVTQMGQEVILRCVPISNHLYFYWYRQILGQKVEFLVSFYNNEISEKSEIFDDQFSVERPDGSNFTLKIRSTKLEDSAMYFCASSGGAFNQPQHFGDGTRLSIL.

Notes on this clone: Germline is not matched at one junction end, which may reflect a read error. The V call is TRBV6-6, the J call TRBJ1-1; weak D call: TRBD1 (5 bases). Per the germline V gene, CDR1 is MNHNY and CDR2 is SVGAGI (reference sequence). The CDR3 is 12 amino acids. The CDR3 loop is CASSQLRDGGLF. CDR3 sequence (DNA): TGTGCCAGCAGTCAACTCCGGGACGGGGGACTCTTT.

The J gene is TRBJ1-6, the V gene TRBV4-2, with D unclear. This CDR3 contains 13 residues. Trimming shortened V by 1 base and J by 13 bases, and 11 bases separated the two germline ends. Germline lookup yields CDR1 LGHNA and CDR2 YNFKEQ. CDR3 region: CASSQVQAEPLHF. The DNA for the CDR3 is TGTGCCAGCAGCCAAGTGCAAGCCGAGCCCCTCCACTTT.

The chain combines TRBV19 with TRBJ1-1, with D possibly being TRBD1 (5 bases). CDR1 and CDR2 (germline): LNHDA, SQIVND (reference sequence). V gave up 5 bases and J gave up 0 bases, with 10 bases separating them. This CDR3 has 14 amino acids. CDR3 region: CASSYNRMNTEAFF. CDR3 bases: TGTGCCAGTAGTTATAACAGGATGAACACTGAAGCTTTCTTT.

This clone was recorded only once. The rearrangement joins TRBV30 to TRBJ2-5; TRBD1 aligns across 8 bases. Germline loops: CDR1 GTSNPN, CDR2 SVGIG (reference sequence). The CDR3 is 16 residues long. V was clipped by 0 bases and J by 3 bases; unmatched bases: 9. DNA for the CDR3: TGTGCCTGGAGTGTACAGGGGGGCAGGGTCAAAGAGACCCAGTACTTC. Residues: CAWSVQGGRVKETQYF.

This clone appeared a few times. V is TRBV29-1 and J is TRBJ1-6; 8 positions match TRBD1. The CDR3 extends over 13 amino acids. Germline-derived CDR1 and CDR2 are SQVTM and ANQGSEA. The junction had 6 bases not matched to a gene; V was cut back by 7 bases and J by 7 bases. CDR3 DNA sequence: TGCAGCGCCCTACGGGACAGGAATTCACCCCTCCACTTT. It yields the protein CSALRDRNSPLHF.

CDR3 residues: CASREASGLSSTDTQYF. CDR3 bases: TGCGCCAGCAGAGAGGCTAGCGGCCTTTCTAGCACAGATACGCAGTATTTT. The chain has TRBV5-1 and TRBJ2-3, with 7 positions matching TRBD2. The CDR3 covers 17 residues. J lost 0 bases, V lost 5 bases, and 12 bases had no gene match. The germline V gene encodes CDR1 SGHRS and CDR2 YFSETQ.

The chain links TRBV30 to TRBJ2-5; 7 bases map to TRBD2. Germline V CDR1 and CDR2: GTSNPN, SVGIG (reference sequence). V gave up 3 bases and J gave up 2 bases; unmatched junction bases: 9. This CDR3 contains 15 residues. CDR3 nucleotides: TGTGCCTGGAGCGGAAACGGGGGGAAACAAGAGACCCAGTACTTC. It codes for CAWSGNGGKQETQYF. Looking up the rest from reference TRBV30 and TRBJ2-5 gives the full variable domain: SQTIHQWPATLVQPVGSPLSLECTVEGTSNPNLYWYRQAAGRGLQLLFYSVGIGQISSEVPQNLSASRPQDRQFILSSKKLLLSDSGFYLCAWSGNGGKQETQYFGPGTRLLVL.

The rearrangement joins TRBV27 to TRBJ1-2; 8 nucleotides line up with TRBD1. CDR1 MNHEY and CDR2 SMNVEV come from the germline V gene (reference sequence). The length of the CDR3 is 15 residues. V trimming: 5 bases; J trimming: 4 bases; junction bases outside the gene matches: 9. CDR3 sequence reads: CASSARTGPLYGYTF. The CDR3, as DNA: TGTGCCAGCAGTGCACGGACAGGGCCCCTCTATGGCTACACCTTC.